The clone carrying this TCR beta chain was seen repeatedly, ten times or more. The antigen is undetermined. This sample is drawn from a study of T cells in Graves' hyperthyroidism and ophthalmopathy. Regarding the study as a whole: A model built on 13 V-J features separated ophthalmopathy from stable hyperthyroidism. Most clonotypes expanded in the thyroid (above 0.001) were also present in blood.

The CDR3 totals 14 residues. Germline loops: CDR1 DFQATT, CDR2 SNEGSKA (reference sequence). V dropped 0 bases and J dropped 5 bases, with 13 bases sitting between them. RNA transcripts provided the source from which TCR beta CDR3 regions were amplified. TCR CDR3 regions were first amplified by RT-PCR with HTBI primers. From the multiplex PCR reads, TCRdb called clonotypes with MiXCR, one entry per CDR3 protein. The data contain roughly 570,000 distinct CDR3 sequences, approximately 44% of them singletons. The sample taken for sequencing was peripheral blood or thyroid tissue (not recorded which). This chain connects TRBV20-1 to TRBJ1-2; D is possibly TRBD1 (5 bases). The TCR originated in an adult woman with Graves' disease, either hyperthyroidism or ophthalmopathy (not recorded which). The CDR3 spells CSARDSTGSYGYTF. The CDR3 bases are TGCAGTGCTAGAGATAGTACAGGATCTTATGGCTACACCTTC.